These T cell receptor beta chains were read from a single sample in a study of blood T cell repertoires in COVID-19. Measured with immunoSEQ multiplex PCR; TCRdb has only the in-frame clones, and not every one. Of fewer than 200,000 clones in the sample, around four fifths were seen once. Sequenced: peripheral blood. These receptors all stem from a man aged 35-49 years who had recovered from COVID-19. The CDR3 runs from the conserved cysteine through the conserved F or W. Fields, in order: D gene, V gene, J gene, clone size, CDR3 DNA, CDR3 protein. The D gene is left open where the match is weak. Expanded clones are given a class, and other clones once, few, many or no size at all.

D gene: TRBD1; V gene: TRBV19; J gene: TRBJ2-4; clone size: NA; CDR3 DNA: TGTGCCAGTAGTGCCTCCGAGGGGGCTCTAGCCAAAAACATTCAGTACTTC; CDR3 protein: CASSASEGALAKNIQYF
D gene: TRBD2; V gene: TRBV28; J gene: TRBJ2-5; clone size: NA; CDR3 DNA: TGTGCCAGCAGCTACGGGACTAGCGGGGGACAAGAGACCCAGTACTTC; CDR3 protein: CASSYGTSGGQETQYF
D gene: TRBD1; V gene: TRBV29-1; J gene: TRBJ1-5; clone size: NA; CDR3 DNA: TGCAGCGTTGCGGTGTTGGGACAGGTCAATCAGCCCCAGCATTTT; CDR3 protein: CSVAVLGQVNQPQHF
D gene: TRBD2; V gene: TRBV18; J gene: TRBJ2-1; clone size: NA; CDR3 DNA: TGTGCCAGCTCACCTAGGCTAGCGGGCGAATCGTCACGAAACAATGAGCAGTTCTTC; CDR3 protein: CASSPRLAGESSRNNEQFF
D gene: NA; V gene: TRBV6-1; J gene: TRBJ2-3; clone size: once; CDR3 DNA: TGTGCCAGCAGTGAAACCGGAGGGGGGGTGACCACAGATACGCAGTATTTT; CDR3 protein: CASSETGGGVTTDTQYF
D gene: NA; V gene: TRBV6-1; J gene: TRBJ2-7; clone size: NA; CDR3 DNA: TGTGCCAGCAGTGAAGCTTGGAGCGGGCTTTACGAGCAGTACTTC; CDR3 protein: CASSEAWSGLYEQYF
D gene: NA; V gene: TRBV12-3/TRBV12-4; J gene: TRBJ1-4; clone size: NA; CDR3 DNA: TGTGCCAGCAGAGCCCTCAGGGTTGAAAAACTGTTTTTT; CDR3 protein: CASRALRVEKLFF
D gene: NA; V gene: TRBV6-5; J gene: TRBJ2-7; clone size: NA; CDR3 DNA: TGTGCCAGCAGTTACTCGGCAGGGCGTTACGAGCAGTACTTC; CDR3 protein: CASSYSAGRYEQYF
D gene: TRBD1; V gene: TRBV5-6; J gene: TRBJ2-7; clone size: NA; CDR3 DNA: TGTGCCAGCAGACCTCTCAGGTTCCCGGGACAGGATATAGAGCAGTACTTC; CDR3 protein: CASRPLRFPGQDIEQYF
D gene: TRBD2; V gene: TRBV7-3; J gene: TRBJ2-1; clone size: NA; CDR3 DNA: TGTGCCAGCAGCTTAGGACTAGTTCGGGAGCAGTTCTTC; CDR3 protein: CASSLGLVREQFF
D gene: NA; V gene: TRBV27; J gene: TRBJ2-3; clone size: NA; CDR3 DNA: TGTGCCAGCAGTCCCTCTTTAGATACGCAGTATTTT; CDR3 protein: CASSPSLDTQYF
D gene: NA; V gene: TRBV3-1/TRBV3-2; J gene: TRBJ2-3; clone size: NA; CDR3 DNA: TGTGCCAGCAGCCCAAGAGGCGGAGATACGCAGTATTTT; CDR3 protein: CASSPRGGDTQYF
D gene: NA; V gene: TRBV5-1; J gene: TRBJ2-6; clone size: NA; CDR3 DNA: TGCGCCAGCAGCTTGGCCTCGGGGGCCAACGTCCTGACTTTC; CDR3 protein: CASSLASGANVLTF
D gene: NA; V gene: TRBV29-1; J gene: TRBJ2-1; clone size: NA; CDR3 DNA: TGCAGCACGACTAGCTCCTACAATGAGCAGTTCTTC; CDR3 protein: CSTTSSYNEQFF
D gene: TRBD1; V gene: TRBV2; J gene: TRBJ1-1; clone size: NA; CDR3 DNA: TGTGCCAGCAGTGAATTAGACCAGGGCAGGGGGACTGAAGCTTTCTTT; CDR3 protein: CASSELDQGRGTEAFF
D gene: NA; V gene: TRBV28; J gene: TRBJ1-3; clone size: once; CDR3 DNA: TGTGCCAGCGGGGCCGGGGGATTGAACACCATATATTTT; CDR3 protein: CASGAGGLNTIYF
D gene: NA; V gene: TRBV4-2; J gene: TRBJ1-4; clone size: NA; CDR3 DNA: TGTGCCAGCAGCCGCCGGGCGGGAGAGGATGAAAAACTGTTTTTT; CDR3 protein: CASSRRAGEDEKLFF
D gene: TRBD2; V gene: TRBV10-3; J gene: TRBJ2-5; clone size: NA; CDR3 DNA: TGTGCCATCACCCCGGGTAGCGGGCGTCAAGAGACCCAGTACTTC; CDR3 protein: CAITPGSGRQETQYF
D gene: NA; V gene: TRBV7-8; J gene: TRBJ2-7; clone size: NA; CDR3 DNA: TGTGCCAGCAGCTTAGCAAGCCCTCGCGCCTACGAGCAGTACTTC; CDR3 protein: CASSLASPRAYEQYF
D gene: NA; V gene: TRBV4-1; J gene: TRBJ2-1; clone size: NA; CDR3 DNA: TGCGCCAGCAGCCAAGCCCTTCCCTCCGCGGGATACAATGAGCAGTTCTTC; CDR3 protein: CASSQALPSAGYNEQFF
D gene: NA; V gene: TRBV19; J gene: TRBJ1-2; clone size: few; CDR3 DNA: TGTGCCAGTAGCACCTCGGGACTGTATGGCTACACCTTC; CDR3 protein: CASSTSGLYGYTF
D gene: NA; V gene: TRBV11-3; J gene: TRBJ2-1; clone size: NA; CDR3 DNA: TGTGCCAGCAGCTTAGATTTACGGGGGGCTCAGGCCTCGGAGCAGTTCTTC; CDR3 protein: CASSLDLRGAQASEQFF
D gene: TRBD2; V gene: TRBV19; J gene: TRBJ2-1; clone size: NA; CDR3 DNA: TGTGCCAGTAGTATCGGCAGGACTAGCGGTTCCTACAATGAGCAGTTCTTC; CDR3 protein: CASSIGRTSGSYNEQFF
D gene: TRBD1; V gene: TRBV6-5; J gene: TRBJ1-1; clone size: NA; CDR3 DNA: TGTGCCAGCAGGGCCGATGGGACAGTCACTGAAGCTTTCTTT; CDR3 protein: CASRADGTVTEAFF
D gene: NA; V gene: TRBV5-5; J gene: TRBJ1-2; clone size: NA; CDR3 DNA: TGTGCCAGCAGCTTGGAGGGGCTCATAGGTGGTGGCTACACCTTC; CDR3 protein: CASSLEGLIGGGYTF
D gene: NA; V gene: TRBV28; J gene: TRBJ2-3; clone size: NA; CDR3 DNA: TGTGCCAGCAATCCCTCCGGAGATACGCAGTATTTT; CDR3 protein: CASNPSGDTQYF
D gene: NA; V gene: TRBV6-5; J gene: TRBJ2-2; clone size: NA; CDR3 DNA: TGTGCCAGCAGTTACTCGACAGGATCGACCGGGGAGCTGTTTTTT; CDR3 protein: CASSYSTGSTGELFF
D gene: TRBD1; V gene: TRBV28; J gene: TRBJ1-2; clone size: NA; CDR3 DNA: TGTGCCAGCAGATCTCCGACAGGGGGGTTTGGCTACACCTTC; CDR3 protein: CASRSPTGGFGYTF
D gene: TRBD1; V gene: TRBV7-9; J gene: TRBJ1-6; clone size: NA; CDR3 DNA: TGTGCCAGCAGCAGCGGGACAGGGGGGGATAATTCACCCCTCCACTTT; CDR3 protein: CASSSGTGGDNSPLHF
D gene: NA; V gene: TRBV7-8; J gene: TRBJ2-5; clone size: NA; CDR3 DNA: TGTGCCAGCAGCTTAGCGATGGGAAGCGGAGAGACCCAGTACTTC; CDR3 protein: CASSLAMGSGETQYF
D gene: TRBD2; V gene: TRBV20-1; J gene: TRBJ2-3; clone size: NA; CDR3 DNA: TGCAGTGCTAGTGGGGCTAGCGGGGAGCGGGATACGCAGTATTTT; CDR3 protein: CSASGASGERDTQYF
D gene: NA; V gene: TRBV3-1/TRBV3-2; J gene: TRBJ2-4; clone size: NA; CDR3 DNA: TGTGCCAGCAGCCACCACACTATAGCCAAAAACATTCAGTACTTC; CDR3 protein: CASSHHTIAKNIQYF
D gene: NA; V gene: TRBV30; J gene: TRBJ1-6; clone size: NA; CDR3 DNA: TGTGCCTGGAGTGGAGGCTCCGGGACATCGGGATCACCCCTCCACTTT; CDR3 protein: CAWSGGSGTSGSPLHF
D gene: NA; V gene: TRBV21-1; J gene: TRBJ2-2; clone size: NA; CDR3 DNA: TGTGCCAGCAGCAACGATGTCTTCCTAGACGGGGAGCTGTTTTTT; CDR3 protein: CASSNDVFLDGELFF
D gene: TRBD1; V gene: TRBV7-2; J gene: TRBJ2-7; clone size: NA; CDR3 DNA: TGTGCCAGCAGCCAAGACAGGGATCCCTCCTACGAGCAGTACTTC; CDR3 protein: CASSQDRDPSYEQYF
D gene: TRBD1; V gene: TRBV18; J gene: TRBJ2-6; clone size: NA; CDR3 DNA: TGTGCCAGCTCACCGCTGACAGGGGGATCCAGTGCGGCCAACGTCCTGACTTTC; CDR3 protein: CASSPLTGGSSAANVLTF
D gene: TRBD2; V gene: TRBV7-2; J gene: TRBJ2-7; clone size: once; CDR3 DNA: TGTGCCAGCAGATACGGACCTGGGGGGGCCTACGAGCAGTACTTC; CDR3 protein: CASRYGPGGAYEQYF
D gene: TRBD2; V gene: TRBV29-1; J gene: TRBJ2-3; clone size: few; CDR3 DNA: TGCAGCGTTAAGAGACTAGCATCAGATACGCAGTATTTT; CDR3 protein: CSVKRLASDTQYF
D gene: TRBD1; V gene: TRBV19; J gene: TRBJ1-1; clone size: NA; CDR3 DNA: TGTGCCAGCGAAGACAGGGCGATTGCGGCTGAAGCTTTCTTT; CDR3 protein: CASEDRAIAAEAFF
D gene: TRBD1; V gene: TRBV10-3; J gene: TRBJ2-7; clone size: NA; CDR3 DNA: TGTGCCATCAGTGTAGGCAGGGGGCGCTACGAGCAGTACTTC; CDR3 protein: CAISVGRGRYEQYF
D gene: NA; V gene: TRBV27; J gene: TRBJ1-5; clone size: NA; CDR3 DNA: TGTGCCAGCAGACCCTTTGTCGGGGGTGGCAATCAGCCCCAGCATTTT; CDR3 protein: CASRPFVGGGNQPQHF
D gene: TRBD2; V gene: TRBV12-5; J gene: TRBJ2-1; clone size: NA; CDR3 DNA: TGTGCTAGTGGTAACGCGGGGGTCCCCTACAATGAGCAGTTCTTC; CDR3 protein: CASGNAGVPYNEQFF
D gene: NA; V gene: TRBV7-9; J gene: TRBJ1-5; clone size: NA; CDR3 DNA: TGTGCCAGCAGCTTGGGCGTTCAGCCCCAGCATTTT; CDR3 protein: CASSLGVQPQHF
D gene: NA; V gene: TRBV5-6; J gene: TRBJ2-7; clone size: NA; CDR3 DNA: TGTGCCAGCAGCTTGGCGTTGGGGGGCGAGCAGTACTTC; CDR3 protein: CASSLALGGEQYF
D gene: TRBD1; V gene: TRBV6-1; J gene: TRBJ2-3; clone size: NA; CDR3 DNA: TGTGCCAGCAGTGAATTGTCCCCCGGACAGGGAACAGATACGCAGTATTTT; CDR3 protein: CASSELSPGQGTDTQYF
D gene: NA; V gene: TRBV4-2; J gene: TRBJ1-5; clone size: few; CDR3 DNA: TGTGCCAGCAGCCAAGGCCTCGGGCAGCCCCAGCATTTT; CDR3 protein: CASSQGLGQPQHF
D gene: TRBD2; V gene: TRBV7-9; J gene: TRBJ2-1; clone size: NA; CDR3 DNA: TGTGCCAGCAGCCCCCGGCTAGCGGGCAATGAGCAGTTCTTC; CDR3 protein: CASSPRLAGNEQFF
D gene: TRBD1; V gene: TRBV5-6; J gene: TRBJ2-7; clone size: NA; CDR3 DNA: TGTGCCAGCAGCACCTTACCGGGACAGGACTCCTACGAGCAGTACTTC; CDR3 protein: CASSTLPGQDSYEQYF
D gene: TRBD1; V gene: TRBV11-3; J gene: TRBJ2-1; clone size: NA; CDR3 DNA: TGTGCCAGCAGCTTATCTCGACAGGGGGTTGATGAGCAGTTCTTC; CDR3 protein: CASSLSRQGVDEQFF
D gene: TRBD1; V gene: TRBV6-2/TRBV6-3; J gene: TRBJ1-3; clone size: NA; CDR3 DNA: TGTGCCAGCAGTACGACAGGGCGGAACACCATATATTTT; CDR3 protein: CASSTTGRNTIYF
D gene: NA; V gene: TRBV7-2; J gene: TRBJ1-1; clone size: NA; CDR3 DNA: TGTGCCAGCAGCTTAGTAGAGGGCACTGAAGCTTTCTTT; CDR3 protein: CASSLVEGTEAFF